One and the same sample provided the 26 T cell receptor beta chains below, sequenced in a study of T-cell memory formation after mild COVID-19. From the 5' RACE reads, TCRdb called clonotypes with MiXCR, one entry per CDR3 protein. The sample comprises about 470,000 distinct CDR3 sequences, approximately 25% of which are singletons, and around 13% rests with the top ten. Sequenced: PBMCs or a T cell subset sorted from them (not recorded which). The source is an adult woman who had mild COVID-19 (a few samples of this study predate the infection). Cell type and time point are not known.

This clonotype has only a few counts. The V gene is TRBV2, the J gene TRBJ2-3; 14 bases match TRBD2. The germline V gene encodes CDR1 SNHLY and CDR2 FYNNEI. The junction had 7 bases not matched to a gene; V was cut back by 4 bases and J by 7 bases. The length of the CDR3 is 16 residues. The CDR3 here is CASSARLAGGRYTQYF. In nucleotides, the CDR3 is TGTGCCAGCAGTGCCAGACTAGCGGGGGGGCGGTATACGCAGTATTTT.

The chain links TRBV4-1 to TRBJ2-1; D gene unclear. CDR1 MGHRA and CDR2 YSYEKL come from the germline V gene. V lost 1 base and J lost 0, with 10 bases in between. The CDR3 is 16 residues long. The CDR3 is CASSQGRLYSYNEQFF. CDR3 in DNA: TGCGCCAGCAGCCAAGGAAGGCTTTACTCCTACAATGAGCAGTTCTTC.

This clonotype was recorded a few times. This chain connects TRBV7-8 to TRBJ2-3; D may be TRBD1 (5 bases). Trimming removed 1 base from V and 0 bases from J, with 14 bases in between. Germline CDR1 SGHVS, CDR2 FQNEAQ. This CDR3 is 17 amino acids long. The CDR3 DNA is TGTGCCAGCAGCTTAGGACCTGCAGGGCCTAGCACAGATACGCAGTATTTT. Encoded protein: CASSLGPAGPSTDTQYF.

This clonotype showed up just a few times. This chain uses TRBV5-4 with TRBJ2-7; D is tentatively TRBD1 or TRBD2 (5 bases each). The CDR3 covers 17 residues. The germline CDR1 and CDR2 sequences are SGHNT and YYREEE (reference sequence). The V end lost 4 bases, the J end lost 3 bases, and 23 bases lay between the germline ends. The CDR3 here is CASSLGPSRGVNYEQYF. CDR3 bases: TGTGCCAGCAGCCTGGGCCCCTCGAGGGGAGTAAACTACGAGCAGTACTTC.

This chain links TRBV12-3 or TRBV12-4 with TRBJ2-3; 8 nucleotides align to TRBD1. The CDR3 is 16 amino acids. V lost 6 bases to trimming and J lost 2 bases; unmatched junction nucleotides: 10. CDR3 sequence (DNA): TGTGCCAGCAGCAGACAGGGGTACCCCTTCACAGATACGCAGTATTTT. As protein: CASSRQGYPFTDTQYF.

This clonotype was detected a few times. This chain joins TRBV15 and TRBJ2-7; D remains unclear. The V end was cut by 5 bases, the J end by 3 bases, with 11 bases between. The germline V gene has CDR1 LNHNV and CDR2 YYDKDF (reference sequence). CDR3 length: 13 residues. In DNA form, the CDR3 reads TGTGCCACCAGCCGAGGTAAAGGCTACGAGCAGTACTTC. Amino acids: CATSRGKGYEQYF. Full variable domain (remainder filled in from reference TRBV15 and TRBJ2-7): DAMVIQNPRYQVTQFGKPVTLSCSQTLNHNVMYWYQQKSSQAPKLLFHYYDKDFNNEADTPDNFQSRRPNTSFCFLDIRSPGLGDTAMYLCATSRGKGYEQYFGPGTRLTVT.

This sequence joins TRBV6-2 or TRBV6-3 and TRBJ2-6; the D is unclear. Trimming left V 8 bases short and J 4 bases short, with 9 bases between. The CDR3 loop spans 13 amino acids. Germline V gene data show CDR1 as MNHEY and CDR2 as SVGEGT. Here the CDR3 reads CASHPSGANVLTF. The CDR3, as DNA: TGTGCCAGCCACCCCTCGGGGGCCAACGTCCTGACTTTC.

The chain has TRBV12-3 or TRBV12-4 and TRBJ1-1; TRBD1 matches 8 bases. Trimming removed 1 base from V and 1 base from J; junction bases left unmatched: 2. This CDR3 spans 15 amino acids. Here the CDR3 reads CASSLGTGTNTEAFF. The CDR3 nucleotides are TGTGCCAGCAGTTTAGGGACAGGGACGAACACTGAAGCTTTCTTT.

The chain uses TRBV4-2 and TRBJ2-7; D is possibly TRBD1 or TRBD2 (5 bases each). V was pared by 0 bases and J by 2 bases, with 14 bases between. This CDR3 region has 16 residues. The germline CDR1 and CDR2 sequences are LGHNA and YNFKEQ. This chain's CDR3 is CASSQDLGRNPYEQYF. The CDR3 DNA follows: TGTGCCAGCAGCCAAGATTTGGGACGGAACCCCTACGAGCAGTACTTC.

This clonotype came up many times. The chain joins TRBV12-3 or TRBV12-4 to TRBJ2-1; D call uncertain. Trimming removed 5 bases at V and 14 bases at J, with 13 bases between. The CDR3 has 11 residues. The CDR3 nucleotides read TGTGCCAGCAGTCAGCGCCTTGAAAAGTTCTTC. It translates to CASSQRLEKFF.

The J gene is TRBJ1-4, the V gene TRBV4-1; the D is unclear. V dropped 1 base and J dropped 2 bases, with 8 bases sitting between them. This CDR3 has 15 residues. Germline V gives CDR1 MGHRA, CDR2 YSYEKL. The CDR3 DNA follows: TGCGCCAGCAGCCAAGTACCGGGGACTAATGAAAAACTGTTTTTT. This sequence encodes CASSQVPGTNEKLFF.

This clonotype was seen more than once but under ten times. The chain has TRBV7-8 and TRBJ2-1; 9 bases are shared with TRBD1. From germline, CDR1 is SGHVS and CDR2 FQNEAQ. The junction had 11 bases not matched to a gene; V was cut back by 6 bases and J by 8 bases. There are 15 residues in the CDR3. CDR3 sequence: CASSFGTGSVHEQFF. CDR3 DNA sequence: TGTGCCAGCAGTTTTGGGACAGGGTCAGTGCATGAGCAGTTCTTC.

This clonotype showed up just a few times. The genes are TRBV6-5 and TRBJ1-4; 7 bases map to TRBD1. Germline V gives CDR1 MNHEY, CDR2 SVGAGI. CDR3 size: 14 residues. After removal of 2 bases from V and 6 bases from J, the junction contained 3 bases not matched to a gene. The CDR3 region is CASSYEGADEKLFF. For the CDR3, the DNA is TGTGCCAGCAGTTACGAGGGGGCGGATGAAAAACTGTTTTTT.

This rearrangement joins TRBV7-8 to TRBJ2-7; TRBD2 might be the D (6 bases). The CDR3 extends over 16 amino acids. The germline gives CDR1 SGHVS, CDR2 FQNEAQ. The V end lost 6 bases, the J end lost 2 bases, and 20 bases lay between the germline ends. The CDR3 reads CASRKDTEAGTYEQYF. Here the CDR3 DNA reads TGTGCCAGCAGAAAAGACACTGAAGCGGGTACCTACGAGCAGTACTTC. The full variable domain, its missing parts supplied by reference TRBV7-8 and TRBJ2-7, is GAGVSQSPRYKVAKRGQDVALRCDPISGHVSLFWYQQALGQGPEFLTYFQNEAQLDKSGLPSDRFFAERPEGSVSTLKIQRTQQEDSAVYLCASRKDTEAGTYEQYFGPGTRLTVT.

In its sample, this clonotype was seen a few times. J is TRBJ2-7 and V is TRBV6-2 or TRBV6-3; 10 bases match TRBD2. Germline CDR1 and CDR2: MNHEY and SVGEGT. The CDR3 is made up of 15 amino acids. J was trimmed by 3 bases and V by 6 bases; bases with no gene match: 8. The CDR3 region has the DNA TGTGCCAGCAGACAGTTAGCGGGAGGCAACTACGAGCAGTACTTC. As protein: CASRQLAGGNYEQYF.

In this sample, this clonotype turned up a few times. The chain carries TRBV9 and TRBJ2-5; D tentatively fits TRBD1 or TRBD2 (5 bases each). CDR1 is SGDLS and CDR2 is YYNGEE in the germline V gene. Trimming left V 0 bases short and J 1 base short, with 10 bases between. The CDR3 runs to 15 residues. The CDR3 coding sequence is TGTGCCAGCAGCGTAGCTACAGGAGGCCAAGAGACCCAGTACTTC. This codes for CASSVATGGQETQYF. The whole variable domain, filled in from reference TRBV9 and TRBJ2-5, reads DSGVTQTPKHLITATGQRVTLRCSPRSGDLSVYWYQQSLDQGLQFLIQYYNGEERAKGNILERFSAQQFPDLHSELNLSSLELGDSALYFCASSVATGGQETQYFGPGTRLLVL.

This clonotype was detected many times. The chain couples TRBV7-6 to TRBJ2-3; tentative D call: TRBD2 (6 bases). CDR1 and CDR2 (germline): SGHVS, FNYEAQ. CDR3 size: 17 residues. V dropped 1 base and J dropped 5 bases, with 19 bases sitting between them. CDR3 sequence reads: CASSLGASALVGDTQYF. CDR3 DNA: TGTGCCAGCAGCTTAGGAGCTAGCGCCCTCGTCGGAGATACGCAGTATTTT.

This sequence joins TRBV7-6 and TRBJ2-1, with D perhaps matching TRBD2 (6 bases). V shed 2 bases and J shed 0 bases, with 14 bases lying between them. Germline values: CDR1 SGHVS, CDR2 FNYEAQ. The CDR3 runs to 17 residues. CDR3 in amino acids: CASSLPRDSHSYNEQFF. The CDR3, as DNA: TGTGCCAGCAGCTTACCCCGGGACTCACACTCCTACAATGAGCAGTTCTTC.

In this sample, this clonotype turned up many times. The chain joins TRBV12-3 or TRBV12-4 to TRBJ1-2, with D unresolved. CDR3 size: 12 residues. The V gene lost 5 bases and the J gene lost 4 bases, with 8 bases spanning the gap. CDR3 sequence (DNA): TGTGCCAGCAGTCCCGGAGGCTATGGCTACACCTTC. Protein: CASSPGGYGYTF.

This clonotype was counted a single time. The V gene is TRBV5-1, the J gene TRBJ1-1; no reliable D call. V gave up 4 bases and J gave up 9 bases, with 22 bases separating them. The CDR3 contains 15 residues. Germline CDR1 is SGHRS and CDR2 is YFSETQ. CDR3 nucleotide sequence: TGCGCCAGCAGCGATACGTCTTCGGGAGTAGGAAAAGCTTTCTTT. This codes for CASSDTSSGVGKAFF.

The chain is built from TRBV10-3 and TRBJ2-3; 10 bases map to TRBD2. This CDR3 has 16 residues. V trimming: 2 bases; J trimming: 2 bases; junction bases outside the gene matches: 4. Germline V gene sequence: CDR1 ENHRY, CDR2 SYGVKD. The CDR3 coding sequence is TGTGCCATCAGTGAGATAGCGGGAGGCTCCACAGATACGCAGTATTTT. Protein: CAISEIAGGSTDTQYF.

As to this clonotype: One end of the junction does not line up with germline, which may come from a read error. V usage is TRBV14 and J usage is TRBJ2-3; the match to TRBD2 covers 9 bases. The CDR3 totals 13 residues. The germline CDR1 and CDR2 sequences are SGHDN and FVKESK. The CDR3 region has the DNA TGTGACAGCAACGCGGGAGGGGCAGATACGCAGTATTTT. Amino acid sequence: CDSNAGGADTQYF.

The table lists this clonotype with many counts. The CDR3 DNA reads TGTGCCAGCACCCCCAACGCCTACGAGCAGTACTTC. Amino acids: CASTPNAYEQYF. V gene TRBV7-9 combines with J gene TRBJ2-7; the D is unclear. V lost 7 bases to trimming and J lost 2 bases, with 9 bases between them. This CDR3 has 12 amino acids. Germline CDR1 and CDR2: SEHNR and FQNEAQ (reference sequence).

In its sample, this clonotype was seen many times. This rearrangement joins TRBV24-1 to TRBJ2-1, with D possibly being TRBD1 or TRBD2 (5 bases each). V gave up 4 bases and J gave up 0 bases, with 21 bases separating them. The germline V gene encodes CDR1 KGHDR and CDR2 SFDVKD. This CDR3 region has 19 residues. CDR3 bases: TGTGCCACCAGTGACGAGGGGCCTACCCTTAGTTGCTCCTACAATGAGCAGTTCTTC. This encodes CATSDEGPTLSCSYNEQFF.

This clonotype was detected a few times. The rearrangement links TRBV6-2 or TRBV6-3 to TRBJ2-7; 10 positions agree with TRBD2. The CDR3 length is 16 residues. From germline, CDR1 is MNHEY and CDR2 SVGEGT. V dropped 5 bases and J dropped 1; count of bases not matched to a gene: 8. The CDR3 coding sequence is TGTGCCAGCAGTCGTCCGTCTAGCGGGAGTTCCTACGAGCAGTACTTC. This encodes CASSRPSSGSSYEQYF.

The J gene is TRBJ2-1, the V gene TRBV10-3; D is perhaps TRBD2 (5 bases). Trimming removed 6 bases from V and 8 bases from J, with 20 bases in between. The germline V gene encodes CDR1 ENHRY and CDR2 SYGVKD. The CDR3 spans 15 residues. The CDR3 DNA is TGTGCCATCAGCCGGACTGAGACGGATATGGATGAGCAGTTCTTC. Translated: CAISRTETDMDEQFF.